The entry below describes one T cell receptor (beta chain). Profiled with immunoSEQ multiplex PCR; TCRdb holds only in-frame clones, not every one. The sample contains 35,000 to 45,000 clones, approximately 80% of which appear only once. The data belong to a study of OX40 agonist ivuxolimab in advanced cancers. The sample here was CD4+ or CD8+ T cells sorted from blood, taken in a trial of the OX40 agonist ivuxolimab. This receptor was identified in an adult with an advanced solid tumor such as melanoma, head and neck, liver or kidney cancer.

The CDR3, as DNA: TGTGCCAGCAGTAAAGGGGCGCGTGGAAACACCATATATTTT. Translation gives CASSKGARGNTIYF. The rearrangement joins TRBV25-1 to TRBJ1-3; weak D call: TRBD1 (5 bases). Trimming left V 5 bases short and J 3 bases short, with 11 bases between. Germline V lookup: CDR1 MGHDK, CDR2 SYGVNS. This CDR3 has 14 amino acids.